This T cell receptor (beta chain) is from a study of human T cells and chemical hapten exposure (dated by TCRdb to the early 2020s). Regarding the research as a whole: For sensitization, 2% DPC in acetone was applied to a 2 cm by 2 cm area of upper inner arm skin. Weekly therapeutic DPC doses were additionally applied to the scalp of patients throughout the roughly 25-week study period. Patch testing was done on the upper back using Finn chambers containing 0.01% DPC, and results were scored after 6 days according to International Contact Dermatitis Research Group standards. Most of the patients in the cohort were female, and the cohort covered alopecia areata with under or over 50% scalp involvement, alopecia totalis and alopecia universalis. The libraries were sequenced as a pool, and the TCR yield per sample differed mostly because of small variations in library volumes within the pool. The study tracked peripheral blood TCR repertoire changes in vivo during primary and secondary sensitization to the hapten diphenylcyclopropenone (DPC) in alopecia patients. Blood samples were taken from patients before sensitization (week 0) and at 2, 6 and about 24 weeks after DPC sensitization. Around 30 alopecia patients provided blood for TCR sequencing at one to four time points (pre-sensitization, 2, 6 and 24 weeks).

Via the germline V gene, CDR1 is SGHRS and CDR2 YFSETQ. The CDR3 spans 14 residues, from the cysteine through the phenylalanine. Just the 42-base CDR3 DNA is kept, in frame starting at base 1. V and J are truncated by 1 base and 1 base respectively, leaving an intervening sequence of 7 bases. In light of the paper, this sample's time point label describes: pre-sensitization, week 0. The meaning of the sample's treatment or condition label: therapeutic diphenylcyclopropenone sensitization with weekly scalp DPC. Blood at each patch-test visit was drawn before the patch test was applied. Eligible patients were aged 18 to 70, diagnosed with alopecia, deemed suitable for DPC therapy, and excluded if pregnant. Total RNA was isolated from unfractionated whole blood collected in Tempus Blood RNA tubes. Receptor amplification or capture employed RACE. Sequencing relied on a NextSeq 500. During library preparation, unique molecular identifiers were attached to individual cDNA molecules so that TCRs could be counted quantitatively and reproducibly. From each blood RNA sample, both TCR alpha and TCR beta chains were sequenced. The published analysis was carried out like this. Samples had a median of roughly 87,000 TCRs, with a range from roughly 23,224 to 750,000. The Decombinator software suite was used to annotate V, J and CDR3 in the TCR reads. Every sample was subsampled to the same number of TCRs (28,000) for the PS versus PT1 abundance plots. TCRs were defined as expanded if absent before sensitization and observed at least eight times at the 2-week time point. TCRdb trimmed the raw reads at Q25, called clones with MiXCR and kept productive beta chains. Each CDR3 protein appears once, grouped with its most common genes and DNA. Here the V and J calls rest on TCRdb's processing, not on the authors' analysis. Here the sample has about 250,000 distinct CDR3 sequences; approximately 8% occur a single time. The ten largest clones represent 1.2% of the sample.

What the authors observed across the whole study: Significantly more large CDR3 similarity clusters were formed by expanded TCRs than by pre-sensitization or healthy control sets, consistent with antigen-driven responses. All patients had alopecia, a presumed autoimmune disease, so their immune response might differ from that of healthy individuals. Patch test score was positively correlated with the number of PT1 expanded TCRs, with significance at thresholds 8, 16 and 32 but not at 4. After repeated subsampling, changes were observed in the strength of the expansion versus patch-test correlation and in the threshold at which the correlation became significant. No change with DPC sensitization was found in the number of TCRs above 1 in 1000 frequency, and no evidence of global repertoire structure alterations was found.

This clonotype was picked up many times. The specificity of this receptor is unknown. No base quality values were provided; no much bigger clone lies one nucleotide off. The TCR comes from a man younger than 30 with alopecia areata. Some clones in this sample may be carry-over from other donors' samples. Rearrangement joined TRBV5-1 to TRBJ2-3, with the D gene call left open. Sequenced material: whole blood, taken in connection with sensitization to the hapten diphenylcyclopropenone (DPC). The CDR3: CASSLFPGTDTQYF. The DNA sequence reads TGCGCCAGCAGCTTGTTCCCTGGCACAGATACGCAGTATTTT.